The rows below give T cell receptor beta chains drawn from one sample of a study of patients and donors after allogeneic stem cell transplantation. One entry per CDR3 protein results from TCRdb running MiXCR on the RT-PCR reads. Of about 15,000 distinct CDR3 sequences listed, 25% to 30% are singletons. Sequenced sample: blood, either unsorted or a sorted T cell fraction (not recorded which). The receptor set was obtained from a human donor who was either an allogeneic HSCT recipient or a stem cell or donor lymphocyte infusion donor (not recorded which). It is not recorded whose cells these are; they may come from a transplant donor. CDR3s leave out the opening cysteine and the closing phenylalanine or tryptophan.

J gene: TRBJ2-2
V gene: TRBV11-2
CDR3 protein: ASSSLGLREGTGELF

J gene: TRBJ1-4
V gene: TRBV25-1
CDR3 protein: ASSETGGGEKLF

J gene: TRBJ2-3
V gene: TRBV5-6
CDR3 protein: ASSLGQARSTDTQY

J gene: TRBJ1-5
V gene: TRBV6-6
CDR3 protein: ASSYGYSLGNQPQH

J gene: TRBJ1-1
V gene: TRBV5-1
CDR3 protein: ASSGVDPTGKAF

J gene: TRBJ1-1
V gene: TRBV7-8
CDR3 protein: ASSFGGGGMNTEAF

J gene: TRBJ1-5
V gene: TRBV6-6
CDR3 protein: ASSYSSGGTVRQPQH

J gene: TRBJ1-6
V gene: TRBV20-1
CDR3 protein: SARGHYNSPLH

J gene: TRBJ1-6
V gene: TRBV10-3
CDR3 protein: AISVGGQGMNSPLH

J gene: TRBJ1-2
V gene: TRBV9
CDR3 protein: ASSIQGNGGYT

J gene: TRBJ1-2
V gene: TRBV24-1
CDR3 protein: ATSDRRNGYT

J gene: TRBJ1-5
V gene: TRBV18
CDR3 protein: ASSPWQSGQPQH

J gene: TRBJ1-5
V gene: TRBV28
CDR3 protein: ASSLPGSLQPQH

J gene: TRBJ1-2
V gene: TRBV12-3/TRBV12-4
CDR3 protein: ASSPTGGYT

J gene: TRBJ2-7
V gene: TRBV27
CDR3 protein: ASSFHRYSYEQY

J gene: TRBJ1-2
V gene: TRBV13
CDR3 protein: ASSRGLGTEYGYT

J gene: TRBJ2-5
V gene: TRBV4-2
CDR3 protein: ASSQTSGQETQY

J gene: TRBJ2-3
V gene: TRBV4-1
CDR3 protein: ASSLRAGTDTQY

J gene: TRBJ1-5
V gene: TRBV10-1
CDR3 protein: ASSARVRQPQH

J gene: TRBJ2-5
V gene: TRBV5-1
CDR3 protein: ASSLTGETQY

J gene: TRBJ1-6
V gene: TRBV7-9
CDR3 protein: ASSSWGRENSPLH

J gene: TRBJ2-5
V gene: TRBV5-1
CDR3 protein: ASSLGLGKQTQY

J gene: TRBJ1-2
V gene: TRBV4-2
CDR3 protein: ASSPDRGLDGYT

J gene: TRBJ1-6
V gene: TRBV3-1
CDR3 protein: ASSHPGQGRSSPLH

J gene: TRBJ1-2
V gene: TRBV7-2
CDR3 protein: ASSLAGQTYGYT

J gene: TRBJ1-2
V gene: TRBV12-3/TRBV12-4
CDR3 protein: ASSSKGDYGYT

J gene: TRBJ1-1
V gene: TRBV12-3/TRBV12-4
CDR3 protein: ASSLLRNTEAF

J gene: TRBJ1-1
V gene: TRBV5-1
CDR3 protein: ASSSGTANTEAF

J gene: TRBJ1-6
V gene: TRBV20-1
CDR3 protein: SASRTGNSPLH

J gene: TRBJ1-2
V gene: TRBV9
CDR3 protein: ASSVGDSNYGYT

J gene: TRBJ1-5
V gene: TRBV28
CDR3 protein: ASSWVGLGQPQH

J gene: TRBJ2-1
V gene: TRBV6-2/TRBV6-3
CDR3 protein: ASGNYNEQF